This record covers a single T cell receptor beta chain. Its matching antigen is unknown. CDR3 size: 15 residues. V trimming: 4 bases; J trimming: 8 bases; junction bases outside the gene matches: 8. CDR1 and CDR2 from the germline V gene are LNHDA and SQIVND (reference sequence). Assay: immunoSEQ multiplex PCR; the TCRdb copy retains only in-frame clones and omits some. The table includes 80,000 to 100,000 clones, roughly 89% detected once. The data are from a study of T cell responses to AZD1222 COVID-19 vaccine. Study-level results: Donors were chiefly white British, with a greater number of females, and clonal diversity was perhaps underestimated. The study identified only five to seven AZD1222 recipients as seropositive at baseline.

The sequencing used peripheral blood, collected on day 0 of AZD1222 vaccination. This TCR was recovered from an adult in good health. The chain uses TRBV19 and TRBJ1-2; 12 positions agree with TRBD1. The CDR3 region has the DNA TGTGCCAGTAGTACGGGACAGGGGGCGATTCAGGGCTACACCTTC. Translating gives CASSTGQGAIQGYTF.